Listed below are T cell receptor beta chains from one sample, sequenced in a study of T cell changes during pregnancy in multiple sclerosis. The data were produced by immunoSEQ multiplex PCR, yet TCRdb's version contains in-frame clones alone and is incomplete. Of about 17,000 clones listed, about 89% are singletons. This sample comprised CD8+ T cells from peripheral blood mononuclear cells, obtained in the third trimester of pregnancy. The receptors were sampled from a female donor in good health, enrolled as a control in a pregnancy study. CDR3s include the opening cysteine and the closing phenylalanine or tryptophan. Each record gives: V gene, clone size, D gene, J gene, CDR3 protein, CDR3 DNA. The D gene is left open where the match is weak. Clone size is given for some rows only: seen once, a few or many times, or a class if the clone is expanded.

v_call: TRBV6-1
clone_size: NA
d_call: NA
j_call: TRBJ2-7
cdr3_aa: CASSEVIAATYEQYF
cdr3_nt: TGTGCCAGCAGTGAAGTAATAGCGGCCACCTACGAGCAGTACTTC

v_call: TRBV4-1
clone_size: NA
d_call: NA
j_call: TRBJ1-5
cdr3_aa: CASSQDPGSGQPQHF
cdr3_nt: TGCGCCAGCAGCCAAGACCCGGGGTCGGGACAGCCCCAGCATTTT

v_call: TRBV6-4
clone_size: NA
d_call: TRBD2
j_call: TRBJ2-3
cdr3_aa: CASSDSAGGPRDTQYF
cdr3_nt: TGTGCCAGCAGTGACTCAGCGGGGGGGCCACGAGATACGCAGTATTTT

v_call: TRBV5-1
clone_size: NA
d_call: NA
j_call: TRBJ1-1
cdr3_aa: CASRATGQAEAFF
cdr3_nt: TGCGCCAGCCGCGCAACAGGGCAAGCTGAAGCTTTCTTT

v_call: TRBV28
clone_size: NA
d_call: TRBD1
j_call: TRBJ2-1
cdr3_aa: CASSATGGPYNEQFF
cdr3_nt: TGTGCCAGCAGTGCCACAGGGGGACCCTACAATGAGCAGTTCTTC

v_call: TRBV29-1
clone_size: few
d_call: TRBD2
j_call: TRBJ2-1
cdr3_aa: CSVVGLAENEQFF
cdr3_nt: TGCAGCGTTGTAGGACTAGCTGAGAATGAGCAGTTCTTC

v_call: TRBV4-2
clone_size: medium-sized
d_call: NA
j_call: TRBJ2-2
cdr3_aa: CASSQTETGELFF
cdr3_nt: TGTGCCAGCAGCCAGACAGAGACCGGGGAGCTGTTTTTT

v_call: TRBV7-7
clone_size: NA
d_call: NA
j_call: TRBJ2-2
cdr3_aa: CASSLEGFGKIGGELFF
cdr3_nt: TGTGCCAGCAGCTTGGAGGGGTTCGGGAAGATAGGCGGGGAGCTGTTTTTT

v_call: TRBV4-2
clone_size: NA
d_call: TRBD2
j_call: TRBJ2-5
cdr3_aa: CASSQEPAGKFEETQYF
cdr3_nt: TGTGCCAGCAGCCAAGAACCAGCGGGGAAATTTGAAGAGACCCAGTACTTC

v_call: TRBV4-2
clone_size: NA
d_call: NA
j_call: TRBJ1-2
cdr3_aa: CASSTAGEYGYTF
cdr3_nt: TGTGCCAGCAGCACTGCAGGGGAGTATGGCTACACCTTC

v_call: TRBV9
clone_size: NA
d_call: TRBD1
j_call: TRBJ2-7
cdr3_aa: CASSVYPDSYGTGAYEQYF
cdr3_nt: TGTGCCAGCAGCGTATATCCCGACTCATACGGGACAGGAGCCTACGAGCAGTACTTC

v_call: TRBV9
clone_size: once
d_call: NA
j_call: TRBJ2-7
cdr3_aa: CASSVDGLGVEQYF
cdr3_nt: TGTGCCAGCAGCGTAGATGGGTTGGGAGTCGAGCAGTACTTC

v_call: TRBV27
clone_size: NA
d_call: NA
j_call: TRBJ2-3
cdr3_aa: CASSFGLASLTDTQYF
cdr3_nt: TGTGCCAGCAGTTTCGGGCTAGCTTCGCTCACAGATACGCAGTATTTT

v_call: TRBV28
clone_size: NA
d_call: NA
j_call: TRBJ1-3
cdr3_aa: CASSLSLESQLNEGNTIYF
cdr3_nt: TGTGCCAGCAGTTTATCCCTCGAATCCCAATTAAACGAGGGAAACACCATATATTTT

v_call: TRBV7-2
clone_size: NA
d_call: NA
j_call: TRBJ1-2
cdr3_aa: CASIRGGVGEGYTF
cdr3_nt: TGTGCCAGCATCCGTGGGGGGGTTGGGGAAGGCTACACCTTC

v_call: TRBV11-2
clone_size: NA
d_call: NA
j_call: TRBJ2-7
cdr3_aa: CASSWGGTNYEQYF
cdr3_nt: TGTGCCAGCAGCTGGGGGGGGACAAATTACGAGCAGTACTTC

v_call: TRBV25-1
clone_size: NA
d_call: TRBD2
j_call: TRBJ2-1
cdr3_aa: CASSESSGRISSEQFF
cdr3_nt: TGTGCCAGCAGTGAGTCTAGCGGGAGAATCTCTAGTGAGCAGTTCTTC

v_call: TRBV9
clone_size: NA
d_call: NA
j_call: TRBJ1-1
cdr3_aa: CASSVGGDTEAFF
cdr3_nt: TGTGCCAGCAGCGTAGGCGGTGACACTGAAGCTTTCTTT

v_call: TRBV5-6
clone_size: NA
d_call: NA
j_call: TRBJ2-7
cdr3_aa: CASSLRESSYEQYF
cdr3_nt: TGTGCCAGCAGCTTGCGGGAGAGCTCCTACGAGCAGTACTTC

v_call: TRBV10-3
clone_size: once
d_call: NA
j_call: TRBJ2-7
cdr3_aa: CAISGFDSAYEQYF
cdr3_nt: TGTGCCATCAGTGGGTTTGATTCGGCCTACGAGCAGTACTTC

v_call: TRBV4-3
clone_size: once
d_call: NA
j_call: TRBJ2-1
cdr3_aa: CASSQDLRNEQFF
cdr3_nt: TGCGCCAGCAGCCAAGATTTGAGAAATGAGCAGTTCTTC

v_call: TRBV29-1
clone_size: NA
d_call: NA
j_call: TRBJ2-3
cdr3_aa: CSVLTDTQYF
cdr3_nt: TGCAGCGTCCTCACAGATACGCAGTATTTT

v_call: TRBV28
clone_size: once
d_call: NA
j_call: TRBJ2-1
cdr3_aa: CATHLPDPTGNEQFF
cdr3_nt: TGTGCCACCCATCTGCCGGACCCTACAGGGAATGAGCAGTTCTTC

v_call: TRBV4-3
clone_size: few
d_call: NA
j_call: TRBJ1-2
cdr3_aa: CASSQDKGSNYGYTF
cdr3_nt: TGCGCCAGCAGCCAAGATAAAGGGAGTAACTATGGCTACACCTTC

v_call: TRBV11-2
clone_size: once
d_call: NA
j_call: TRBJ2-4
cdr3_aa: CASSRGLRLAKNIQYF
cdr3_nt: TGTGCCAGCAGCCGAGGACTGCGTTTAGCCAAAAACATTCAGTACTTC